One and the same sample provided the 29 T cell receptor beta chains below, sequenced in a study of cytomegalovirus exposure and HLA in healthy donors. Repertoires were generated with immunoSEQ multiplex PCR, while TCRdb's copy carries only in-frame clones and drops some. Of 150,000 to 200,000 clones listed, roughly 83% are singletons. Specimen: PBMCs. These receptors were obtained from a woman younger than 35 in good health and CMV-seronegative.

The gene calls are TRBV6-5 and TRBJ2-7, with TRBD1 matching over 7 bases. V was pared by 6 bases and J by 2 bases, with 4 bases of the junction left unmatched. The CDR3 consists of 13 residues. Germline V gives CDR1 MNHEY, CDR2 SVGAGI. CDR3 protein: CASSRGTAYEQYF. The CDR3 bases are TGTGCCAGCAGCCGTGGGACAGCCTACGAGCAGTACTTC.

J is TRBJ2-5 and V is TRBV5-1, with 7 bases lining up with TRBD2. The length of the CDR3 is 17 residues. After removal of 3 bases from V and 4 bases from J, the junction contained 15 bases not matched to a gene. Germline CDR1 is SGHRS and CDR2 is YFSETQ. The CDR3 coding sequence is TGCGCCAGCAGCTCACTAGCAGCCGGACTAGGTTTAGAGACCCAGTACTTC. It codes for CASSSLAAGLGLETQYF.

The rearrangement links TRBV29-1 to TRBJ1-1; D call uncertain. Deletions cut 4 bases from V and 4 bases from J, with 13 bases between. The germline V gene encodes CDR1 SQVTM and CDR2 ANQGSEA. The CDR3 has 13 amino acids. The CDR3 reads CSVGDTVGTEAFF. Written as DNA, the CDR3 is TGCAGCGTTGGTGATACAGTCGGCACTGAAGCTTTCTTT.

This rearrangement joins TRBV20-1 to TRBJ2-3, with D unresolved. The V gene lost 5 bases and the J gene lost 6 bases, with 6 bases spanning the gap. Germline V gene lookup returns CDR1 DFQATT and CDR2 SNEGSKA (reference sequence). CDR3 length: 10 amino acids. The DNA for the CDR3 is TGCAGTGCTGTCTCGGATACGCAGTATTTT. It is translated as CSAVSDTQYF.

The chain has TRBV7-8 and TRBJ1-5, with no clear D. Trimming pared 5 bases from V and 9 bases from J, leaving 14 bases between. CDR1 and CDR2 (germline): SGHVS, FQNEAQ. There are 13 residues in the CDR3. The CDR3 is CASSPDGGWPQHF. The CDR3 DNA follows: TGTGCCAGCAGCCCGGATGGCGGGTGGCCCCAGCATTTT.

CDR3 nucleotide sequence: TGTGCCAGCAGCTTGAGGACAGGGCTTAACACTGAAGCTTTCTTT. This translates into CASSLRTGLNTEAFF. This chain connects TRBV5-4 to TRBJ1-1, with TRBD1 identical over 8 bases. This CDR3 comprises 15 residues. V lost 1 base to trimming and J lost 2 bases; unmatched junction nucleotides: 4. Germline assignment: CDR1 SGHNT and CDR2 YYREEE (reference sequence).

This sequence joins TRBV27 and TRBJ2-1, with D maybe TRBD1 (6 bases). V was clipped by 7 bases and J by 10 bases, with 20 bases between them. The CDR3 is 14 residues long. CDR1 is MNHEY, CDR2 SMNVEV, per germline (reference sequence). The CDR3 region is CASTQGNKQGEQFF. The CDR3 DNA follows: TGTGCCAGCACTCAGGGGAATAAACAGGGAGAGCAGTTCTTC.

This chain joins TRBV6-5 and TRBJ2-7; D remains ambiguous. The CDR3 extends over 14 amino acids. The germline CDR1 and CDR2 sequences are MNHEY and SVGAGI. V lost 2 bases, J lost 2 bases, and 10 bases lay in between. The DNA for the CDR3 is TGTGCCAGCAGTTACCGACGAGGAGCCTACGAGCAGTACTTC. It yields the protein CASSYRRGAYEQYF.

The rearrangement uses TRBV5-1 and TRBJ1-5; 10 nucleotides match TRBD1. The CDR3 has 15 amino acids. From germline, CDR1 is SGHRS and CDR2 YFSETQ. J lost 4 bases, V lost 3 bases, and 4 bases had no gene match. The CDR3 reads CASSSGQGDNQPQHF. The CDR3 DNA follows: TGCGCCAGCAGCTCCGGACAGGGGGATAATCAGCCCCAGCATTTT.

The chain has TRBV5-6 and TRBJ2-5; D is unclear. Per germline, CDR1 SGHDT and CDR2 YYEEEE. V was pared by 3 bases and J by 7 bases, with 10 bases between. The CDR3 has 12 amino acids. CDR3 residues: CASSSAGGTQYF. As DNA, the CDR3 is TGTGCCAGCAGCTCGGCCGGCGGGACCCAGTACTTC.

The genes are TRBV7-9 and TRBJ2-3; no clear D gene. CDR1 and CDR2 (germline): SEHNR, FQNEAQ (reference sequence). V was pared by 2 bases and J by 0 bases, with 6 bases between. There are 14 residues in the CDR3. The CDR3 here is CASSLTQSTDTQYF. DNA of the CDR3: TGTGCCAGCAGCTTAACCCAGAGCACAGATACGCAGTATTTT.

The CDR3 reads CASSAYTGGEQYF. In DNA, the CDR3 is TGTGCCAGCAGCGCTTATACAGGGGGCGAGCAGTACTTC. J is TRBJ2-7 and V is TRBV7-6; 8 nucleotides align to TRBD1. Per the germline V gene, CDR1 is SGHVS and CDR2 is FNYEAQ. After removal of 5 bases from V and 6 bases from J, the junction contained 6 bases not matched to a gene. The CDR3 has 13 residues.

This clone has only a few counts. This chain links TRBV9 with TRBJ2-2, with 10 bases that match TRBD1. This CDR3 is 15 amino acids long. V shed 0 bases, J shed 6 bases, and the junction held 2 bases outside the gene matches. Germline assignment: CDR1 SGDLS and CDR2 YYNGEE. As DNA, the CDR3 is TGTGCCAGCAGCGTAGGACAGGGGGCGGCCGGGGAGCTGTTTTTT. Encoded protein: CASSVGQGAAGELFF.

This chain joins TRBV5-1 and TRBJ2-5; D might be TRBD1 (5 bases). CDR1 and CDR2 from the germline V gene are SGHRS and YFSETQ. The CDR3 totals 19 residues. Trimming took off 1 base at V and 2 bases at J, with 24 bases between the two ends. CDR3 coding DNA: TGCGCCAGCAGCTTGTCCCCCCCGGTGTCAGGGTATCTGCAAGAGACCCAGTACTTC. Translated, it gives CASSLSPPVSGYLQETQYF.

The chain has TRBV13 and TRBJ2-7; the match to TRBD1 covers 10 bases. This CDR3 has 16 residues. Losses at the gene ends were 5 bases for V and 2 bases for J; bases not matched to a gene: 9. Germline V gives CDR1 PRHDT, CDR2 FYEKMQ (reference sequence). For the CDR3, the DNA is TGTGCCAGCAGCCCACAAGCCGGGACAGGGGCCTACGAGCAGTACTTC. It encodes CASSPQAGTGAYEQYF.

CDR3 sequence (DNA): TGCGCCAGCAAGGCAGCGATGGAGGCTAATAGCTACACCTTC. It yields the protein CASKAAMEANSYTF. The genes are TRBV5-1 and TRBJ1-2; no clear D. The V end lost 6 bases, the J end lost 9 bases, and 21 bases lay between the germline ends. This CDR3 is built from 14 residues. In germline, CDR1 is SGHRS, CDR2 YFSETQ.

This chain links TRBV5-1 with TRBJ2-7; possible D gene TRBD1, 6 bases. The CDR3 has 16 amino acids. Trimming removed 1 base at V and 3 bases at J, with 17 bases between. Germline V lookup: CDR1 SGHRS, CDR2 YFSETQ. This CDR3 is CASSLSSRTARYEQYF. DNA of the CDR3: TGCGCCAGCAGCTTGTCATCTCGGACAGCCCGCTACGAGCAGTACTTC.

The V gene is TRBV2, the J gene TRBJ1-3, with a weak D call TRBD1 (6 bases). This CDR3 has 13 amino acids. V lost 7 bases and J lost 4, with 11 bases in between. CDR1 and CDR2 (germline): SNHLY, FYNNEI. The chain's CDR3 is CASNAGTGNTIYF. The CDR3 bases are TGTGCCAGCAACGCAGGGACAGGAAACACCATATATTTT.

The chain has TRBV7-9 and TRBJ2-5; TRBD2 might be the D (5 bases). Trimming took off 7 bases at V and 5 bases at J, with 8 bases between the two ends. The CDR3 is made up of 11 amino acids. Per the germline V gene, CDR1 is SEHNR and CDR2 is FQNEAQ (reference sequence). Written as DNA, the CDR3 is TGTGCCAGCATCCGAGGGGAGACCCAGTACTTC. It specifies CASIRGETQYF.

This sequence joins TRBV19 and TRBJ1-2; D unresolved. The germline V gene encodes CDR1 LNHDA and CDR2 SQIVND (reference sequence). V lost 6 bases to trimming and J lost 8 bases, with 16 bases between them. This CDR3 has 13 amino acids. CDR3 in DNA: TGTGCCAGTAGCCCCGGGATACTCCAGGGCTACACCTTC. It translates to CASSPGILQGYTF.

The J gene is TRBJ2-7, the V gene TRBV19; maybe TRBD1 (6 bases). The CDR3 has 15 residues. The germline gives CDR1 LNHDA, CDR2 SQIVND (reference sequence). The V and J ends lost 5 bases and 5 bases respectively, with 19 bases between them. The CDR3 loop reads CASSVTGFLYDEQYF. The CDR3 DNA follows: TGTGCCAGTAGTGTTACAGGGTTTTTGTACGACGAGCAGTACTTC.

The chain links TRBV9 to TRBJ2-2; 8 bases agree with TRBD1. CDR3 length equals 16 residues. The germline V gene has CDR1 SGDLS and CDR2 YYNGEE. Trimming at V came to 3 bases and at J to 5 bases, leaving 9 bases not matched to a gene. This CDR3 is CASSADQGAVTGELFF. CDR3 DNA sequence: TGTGCCAGCAGCGCGGATCAGGGGGCTGTAACCGGGGAGCTGTTTTTT.

This chain uses TRBV18 with TRBJ1-3, with D unresolved. The CDR3 loop spans 11 amino acids. Trimming stripped 4 bases from V and 8 bases from J, with 6 bases between. Germline V CDR1 and CDR2: KGHSH, LQKENI. CDR3: CASSQGDTIYF. The CDR3 region has the DNA TGTGCCAGCTCACAGGGAGACACCATATATTTT. Full variable domain (missing parts from reference TRBV18 and TRBJ1-3): NAGVMQNPRHLVRRRGQEARLRCSPMKGHSHVYWYRQLPEEGLKFMVYLQKENIIDESGMPKERFSAEFPKEGPSILRIQQVVRGDSAAYFCASSQGDTIYFGEGSWLTVV.

This clone was found many times. The V and J genes are TRBV19 and TRBJ2-7; 13 bases align to TRBD2. The V gene's germline CDR1 is LNHDA and CDR2 SQIVND (reference sequence). The CDR3 spans 16 residues. The J segment lost 5 bases and the V segment lost 7 bases, leaving 11 bases of the junction unmatched. CDR3 in amino acids: CASTDKTSGRRNEQYF. The CDR3 nucleotides read TGTGCCAGTACAGACAAGACTAGCGGGAGGCGCAACGAGCAGTACTTC.

The rearrangement uses TRBV7-2 and TRBJ2-7; 7 nucleotides agree with TRBD2. After removal of 6 bases from V and 3 bases from J, the junction contained 14 bases not matched to a gene. Germline assignment: CDR1 SGHTA and CDR2 FQGNSA. The CDR3 totals 16 residues. CDR3 DNA sequence: TGTGCCAGCAGACTATCGAATAGCGGGCGATTCTACGAGCAGTACTTC. Protein: CASRLSNSGRFYEQYF.

V usage is TRBV6-5 and J usage is TRBJ1-2; D is unresolved. Trimming pared 0 bases from V and 3 bases from J, leaving 8 bases between. This CDR3 has 14 amino acids. Germline values: CDR1 MNHEY, CDR2 SVGAGI. The CDR3 reads CASSYSGSYYGYTF. Here the CDR3 DNA reads TGTGCCAGCAGTTACTCGGGCAGTTACTATGGCTACACCTTC.

This chain links TRBV6-6 with TRBJ1-1; the D gene is possibly TRBD1 (5 bases). The CDR3 is 13 residues long. V lost 3 bases to trimming and J lost 5 bases, with 10 bases between them. Germline CDR1 reads MNHNY; CDR2 reads SVGAGI (reference sequence). The CDR3 sequence is CASSYPGITEAFF. The CDR3 bases are TGTGCCAGCAGTTATCCAGGGATAACTGAAGCTTTCTTT.

The CDR3 coding sequence is TGCGCCAGCAGCCAGTATCGGCAGGGGGGCTTTGAGGATGGCTACACCTTC. Protein: CASSQYRQGGFEDGYTF. V gene TRBV5-1 combines with J gene TRBJ1-2; 7 bases map to TRBD1. Germline trimming cut 4 bases from V and 6 bases from J; bases unmatched to any gene: 18. Germline values: CDR1 SGHRS, CDR2 YFSETQ. The CDR3 has 17 amino acids.

CDR3 loop: CSASKDSSSYEQYF. Here the CDR3 DNA reads TGCAGCGCATCTAAGGACAGTTCCTCCTACGAGCAGTACTTC. This chain connects TRBV29-1 to TRBJ2-7; a possible D gene is TRBD1 (6 bases). CDR1 is SQVTM and CDR2 is ANQGSEA in the germline V gene. The CDR3 sequence is 14 residues long. Trimming cost V 7 bases and J 0 bases, with 16 bases left between them.